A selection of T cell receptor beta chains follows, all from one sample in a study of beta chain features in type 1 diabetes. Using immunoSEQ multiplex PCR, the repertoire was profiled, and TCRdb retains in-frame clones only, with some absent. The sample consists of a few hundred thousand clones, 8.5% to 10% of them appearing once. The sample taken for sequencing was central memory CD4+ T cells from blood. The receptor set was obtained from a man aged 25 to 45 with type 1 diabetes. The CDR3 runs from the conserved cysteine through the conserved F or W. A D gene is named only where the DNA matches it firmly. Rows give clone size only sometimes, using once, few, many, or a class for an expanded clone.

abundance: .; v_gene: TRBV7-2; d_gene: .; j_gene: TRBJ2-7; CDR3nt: TGTGCCAGCAGCTTAGTCCCCCCCCAGCACGAGCAGTACTTC; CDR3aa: CASSLVPPQHEQYF
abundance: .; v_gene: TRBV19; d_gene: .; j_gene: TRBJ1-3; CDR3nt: TGTGCCAGTCTCGGCTGGGAACCTGGAAACACCATATATTTT; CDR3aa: CASLGWEPGNTIYF
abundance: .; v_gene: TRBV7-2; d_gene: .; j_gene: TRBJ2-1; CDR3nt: TGTGCCAGCAGTCTAGCATTTCGAGAGAATGAGCAGTTCTTC; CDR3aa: CASSLAFRENEQFF
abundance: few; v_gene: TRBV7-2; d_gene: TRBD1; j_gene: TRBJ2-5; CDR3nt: TGTGCCAGCAGCCCGAGGACAGGGATTGAGACCCAGTACTTC; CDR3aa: CASSPRTGIETQYF
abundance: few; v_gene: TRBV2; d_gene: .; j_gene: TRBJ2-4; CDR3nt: TGTGCCAGCAGTTACTCGAGGGGCAGGGAAGCCAAAAACATTCAGTACTTC; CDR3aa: CASSYSRGREAKNIQYF
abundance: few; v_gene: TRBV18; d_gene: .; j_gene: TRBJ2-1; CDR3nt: TGTGCCAGCTCACCTTATTCGGGAGCGAGCTCCTACAATGAGCAGTTCTTC; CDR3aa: CASSPYSGASSYNEQFF
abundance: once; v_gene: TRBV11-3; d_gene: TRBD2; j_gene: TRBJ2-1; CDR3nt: TGTGCCAGCAGCTTGGCTAGCGGCTACAATGAGCAGTTCTTC; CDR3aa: CASSLASGYNEQFF
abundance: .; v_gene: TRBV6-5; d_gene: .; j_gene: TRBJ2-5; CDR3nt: TGTGCCAGCAGTTACCTGGCGGGGCACGGAGAGACCCAGTACTTC; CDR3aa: CASSYLAGHGETQYF
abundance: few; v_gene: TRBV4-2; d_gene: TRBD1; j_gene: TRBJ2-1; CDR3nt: TGTGCCAGCAGCCAAGATAGGAAGTTACAGGGGGCCCAGCAGTTCTTC; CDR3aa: CASSQDRKLQGAQQFF
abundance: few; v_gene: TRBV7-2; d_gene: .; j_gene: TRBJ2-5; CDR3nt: TGTGCCAGCAGCCCTAGGGGTACTAGTCCTCAAGAGACCCAGTACTTC; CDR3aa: CASSPRGTSPQETQYF
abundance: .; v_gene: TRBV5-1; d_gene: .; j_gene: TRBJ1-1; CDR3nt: TGCGCCAGCATTTTCGGGCCTGGGAGTACTGAAGCTTTCTTT; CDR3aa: CASIFGPGSTEAFF
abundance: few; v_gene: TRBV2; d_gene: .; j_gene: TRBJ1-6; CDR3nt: TGTGCCAGCAGTGAAAGGATAGGGGCTAATAATTCACCCCTCCACTTT; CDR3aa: CASSERIGANNSPLHF
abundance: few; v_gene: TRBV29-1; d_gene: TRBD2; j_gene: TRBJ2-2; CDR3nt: TGCAGCGTTGGCCCTAGCGGGAACACCGGGGAGCTGTTTTTT; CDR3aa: CSVGPSGNTGELFF
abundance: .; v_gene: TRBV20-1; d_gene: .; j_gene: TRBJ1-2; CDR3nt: TGCAGTCCTCAGGCTAACTATGGCTACACCTTC; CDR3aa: CSPQANYGYTF
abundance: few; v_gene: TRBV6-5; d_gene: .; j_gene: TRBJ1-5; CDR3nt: TGTGCCAGCAGTGAATTCGGCGACAATCAGCCCCAGCATTTT; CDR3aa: CASSEFGDNQPQHF
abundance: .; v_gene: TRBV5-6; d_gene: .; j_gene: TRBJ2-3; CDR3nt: TGTGCCAGCAGCTTGGCCAGGACCCTAAGCACAGATACGCAGTATTTT; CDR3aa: CASSLARTLSTDTQYF
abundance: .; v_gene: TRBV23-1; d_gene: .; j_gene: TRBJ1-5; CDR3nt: TGCGCCAGCAGACGATTTGGACTATGTGTTCAGCCCCAGCATTTT; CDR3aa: CASRRFGLCVQPQHF
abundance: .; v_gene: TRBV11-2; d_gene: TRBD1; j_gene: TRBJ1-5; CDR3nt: TGTGCCAGCAGCTTCGGACAGGGAAATCAGCCCCAGCATTTT; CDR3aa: CASSFGQGNQPQHF
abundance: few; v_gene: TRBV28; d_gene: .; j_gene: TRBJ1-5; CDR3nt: TGTGCCAGCAGTTTTGCGGGAGGGGCTTATCAGCCCCAGCATTTT; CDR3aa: CASSFAGGAYQPQHF
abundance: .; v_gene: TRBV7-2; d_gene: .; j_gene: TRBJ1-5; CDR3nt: TGTGCCAGCAGCTCCGGACGGGACAATCAGCCCCAGCATTTT; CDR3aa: CASSSGRDNQPQHF